This T cell receptor (beta chain) was identified in a study of T cell responses to AZD1222 COVID-19 vaccine. Study-wide results and limits: Baseline seropositives among AZD1222 recipients totaled only six. Epitopes outside B.1.351 and B.1.1.7 mutated regions reportedly drew nearly half of spike TCRs.

TCRdb's table, derived via immunoSEQ multiplex PCR, lists solely in-frame clones and lacks some. The top ten hold approximately 3.8% of the sample, which has about 140,000 clones, roughly 92% seen once. A note on this clone: The antigen is unknown.

Trimming removed 6 bases from V and 5 bases from J; junction bases left unmatched: 8. Per germline, CDR1 WNHNN and CDR2 SYGVQD (reference sequence). The CDR3 contains 14 residues. The sequencing used peripheral blood, collected 28 days after the second AZD1222 dose. The source is an adult who received the AZD1222 COVID-19 vaccine. The chain employs TRBV10-1 and TRBJ2-7; 9 bases line up with TRBD1. Here the CDR3 DNA reads TGCGCCAGCAGGCCGGGACAGGGCGGCCACGAGCAGTACTTC. Encoded protein: CASRPGQGGHEQYF.